Listed below are T cell receptor beta chains from one sample, sequenced in a study of Graves' ophthalmopathy and Graves' hyperthyroidism. Each CDR3 protein gets one entry after TCRdb re-called the multiplex PCR reads with MiXCR. The profile covers around 600,000 distinct CDR3 sequences, with about two fifths appearing a single time and under 3.5% taken by the ten largest. Sequencing used peripheral blood. The receptors stem from an adult man with Graves' ophthalmopathy. Each CDR3 is given without its conserved first and last residue. Fields, in order: CDR3 length, V gene, CDR3 protein.

length: 11; V: TRBV7-6; CDR3: ASSFSDGETQY
length: 13; V: TRBV9; CDR3: ASSVGPERGETQY
length: 11; V: TRBV4-1; CDR3: ASSPGHHYEQY
length: 13; V: TRBV10-3; CDR3: AISVGRGQNSPLH
length: 13; V: TRBV7-8; CDR3: ASSLGTVHQETQY
length: 12; V: TRBV7-2; CDR3: ASSTGGAGQPQH
length: 11; V: TRBV6-1; CDR3: ASSTGQGSPLH
length: 14; V: TRBV10-3; CDR3: AIIESRGAGIQTQY
length: 12; V: TRBV9; CDR3: ASSPRSPNEKLF
length: 11; V: TRBV7-9; CDR3: ASSLVGFEKLF
length: 13; V: TRBV12-3/TRBV12-4; CDR3: ASSAGQAPSYEQY
length: 10; V: TRBV25-1; CDR3: ASSDGAREQY
length: 14; V: TRBV12-3/TRBV12-4; CDR3: ASHRGLGSGANVLT
length: 13; V: TRBV12-3/TRBV12-4; CDR3: ASRPSGQPNQPQH
length: 13; V: TRBV5-1; CDR3: ASSPHSAARNEQY
length: 12; V: TRBV7-8; CDR3: ASSLATGTDEQY
length: 9; V: TRBV5-6; CDR3: ASSLGQLQY
length: 11; V: TRBV2; CDR3: ASLGRVGQPQH
length: 14; V: TRBV7-2; CDR3: ASSLNAGGTVQPQH
length: 9; V: TRBV19; CDR3: ASGAYTEAF
length: 13; V: TRBV7-3; CDR3: ASSLQGPPNSPLH
length: 14; V: TRBV5-1; CDR3: ASSHLKQATNEKLF
length: 12; V: TRBV10-3; CDR3: ASSFGAEWETQY
length: 12; V: TRBV2; CDR3: ASSVGPKLYGYT
length: 12; V: TRBV5-4; CDR3: ASSLSRDRYGYT
length: 13; V: TRBV7-2; CDR3: ASSAPGRYTGELF
length: 13; V: TRBV25-1; CDR3: ASIPTRQPNTEAF
length: 13; V: TRBV7-9; CDR3: ASSGYGAQAEKLF
length: 15; V: TRBV5-1; CDR3: ASSQVFGTALTYGYT
length: 9; V: TRBV2; CDR3: ASSERATQY
length: 14; V: TRBV12-5; CDR3: ASSLSLGTSSYEQY